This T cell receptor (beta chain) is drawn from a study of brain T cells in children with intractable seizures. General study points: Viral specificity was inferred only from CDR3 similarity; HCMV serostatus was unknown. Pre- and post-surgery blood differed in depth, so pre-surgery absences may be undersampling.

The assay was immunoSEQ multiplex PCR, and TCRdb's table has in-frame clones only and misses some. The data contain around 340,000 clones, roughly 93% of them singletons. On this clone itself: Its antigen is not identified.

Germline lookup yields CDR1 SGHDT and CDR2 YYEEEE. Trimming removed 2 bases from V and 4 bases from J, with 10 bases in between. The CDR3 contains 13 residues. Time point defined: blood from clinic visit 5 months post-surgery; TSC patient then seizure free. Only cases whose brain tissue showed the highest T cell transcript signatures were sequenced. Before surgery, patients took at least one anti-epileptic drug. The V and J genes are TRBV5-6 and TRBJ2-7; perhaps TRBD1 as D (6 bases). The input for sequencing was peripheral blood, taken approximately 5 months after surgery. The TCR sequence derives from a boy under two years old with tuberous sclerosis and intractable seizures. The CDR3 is CASSFTGSYEQYF. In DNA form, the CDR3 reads TGTGCCAGCAGCTTTACAGGGAGTTACGAGCAGTACTTC.